This T cell receptor beta chain emerged from a study of identical twins' blood T cells. The study, taken as a whole, reports: Twin similarity might stem from environmental factors, not only genetics.

Donors were six healthy women in three monozygous twin pairs. All three twin pairs grew up together with likely shared infections and vaccines. CDR1 and CDR2 from the germline V gene are MNHEY and SVGEGT. The CDR3 is 16 amino acids. This clonotype was seen a handful of times. Its specificity is not known. Compared with germline, one end of the junction differs, possibly owing to a read error. TCRdb used MiXCR to reprocess the 5' RACE reads, holding one entry per CDR3 protein. Of a few hundred thousand distinct CDR3 sequences in the sample, about 28% were seen once. Sequenced material: PBMCs. The V and J genes are TRBV6-2 or TRBV6-3 and TRBJ2-1, with 8 bases identical to TRBD2. This clonotype was sampled from a woman aged 18-50 years in good health. CDR3 DNA sequence: TGTGCCAGCAGGTACTCATCCTGGACTAGCTTCAACGAGCAGTTCTTC. Translated, it gives CASRYSSWTSFNEQFF.